One T cell receptor beta chain is described in this entry. No antigen is known for it. The germline gives CDR1 DFQATT, CDR2 SNEGSKA (reference sequence). The CDR3 is 11 residues long. Repertoires were generated with immunoSEQ multiplex PCR, while TCRdb's copy carries only in-frame clones and drops some. The sample includes roughly 120,000 clones, 88% seen only once; the top ten take roughly 4.4%. These data originate in a study of cytomegalovirus exposure and HLA in healthy donors. Findings of the study overall: That first-cohort TCR clusters tended to co-occur in the 100 to 150 validation repertoires was found in a later analysis. A few chains tied to CMV proved CMV antigen-specific in vitro. Reported results showed that the classifier diagnosed cytomegalovirus status with high specificity and sensitivity.

The chain is built from TRBV20-1 and TRBJ2-5, with D hard to call. The sequence came from a man aged 18 to 35 in good health and CMV-seropositive. The sequenced material came from PBMCs. In nucleotides, the CDR3 is TGCAGCGCTCGACTCGGGGAGACCCAGTACTTC. Translated: CSARLGETQYF.